This entry describes one TCR beta chain. This specimen belongs to a study of T cell responses to AZD1222 COVID-19 vaccine. Study-wide context: Pooling was applied to second doses at about 4 or about 12 weeks.

Sequenced by immunoSEQ multiplex PCR; TCRdb stores in-frame clones only, minus some. Of over 70,000 clones in the sample, 88% were seen once. Trimming shortened V by 0 bases and J by 5 bases, and 10 bases separated the two germline ends. CDR1 is LGHNA, CDR2 YSLEER, per germline. This CDR3 spans 15 amino acids. V usage is TRBV4-3 and J usage is TRBJ2-2; the D is unclear. The specimen was peripheral blood, collected on day 0 of AZD1222 vaccination. This receptor was identified in an adult in good health. This CDR3 is CASSQDVQQTGELFF. CDR3 sequence (DNA): TGCGCCAGCAGCCAAGATGTGCAGCAAACCGGGGAGCTGTTTTTT.